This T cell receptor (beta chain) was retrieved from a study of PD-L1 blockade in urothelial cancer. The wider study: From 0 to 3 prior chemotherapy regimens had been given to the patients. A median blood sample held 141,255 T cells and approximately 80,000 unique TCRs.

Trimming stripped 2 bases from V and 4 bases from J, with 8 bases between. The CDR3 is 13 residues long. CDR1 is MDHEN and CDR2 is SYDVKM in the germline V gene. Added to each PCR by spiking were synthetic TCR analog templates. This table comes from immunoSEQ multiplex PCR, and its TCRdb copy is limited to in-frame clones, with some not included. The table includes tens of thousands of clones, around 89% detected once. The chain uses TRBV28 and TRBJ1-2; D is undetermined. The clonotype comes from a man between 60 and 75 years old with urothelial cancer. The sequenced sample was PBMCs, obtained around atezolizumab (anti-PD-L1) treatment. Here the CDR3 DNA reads TGTGCCAGCAGTTTAATCGGGAGCTATGGCTACACCTTC. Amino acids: CASSLIGSYGYTF.